There are many counts of the clone carrying this T cell receptor (beta chain). Its antigen remains unidentified. The source of the sample is a study of CD8 T cells in ankylosing spondylitis. Study observations and caveats: Blood of patients with ankylosing spondylitis appeared to be characterized by a TCR beta motif of eight highly homologous variants.

This CDR3 comprises 14 residues. Germline V gene sequence: CDR1 SGHTA, CDR2 FQGNSA. The ends were cut back, 1 base at V and 8 bases at J, with 14 bases in the middle. TCRdb re-called the 5' RACE reads with MiXCR, one entry per CDR3 protein. The sample carries more than 250,000 distinct CDR3 sequences, roughly 10% recorded once. The sequence was collected from a female donor with ankylosing spondylitis or in good health (not recorded which). This chain links TRBV7-2 with TRBJ1-1; weak D call: TRBD1 (5 bases). The sample was blood, either unsorted or a sorted T cell fraction (not recorded which). CDR3 protein: CASSLDGGRGEAFF. CDR3 nucleotide sequence: TGTGCCAGCAGCTTAGACGGAGGGAGGGGAGAAGCTTTCTTT.